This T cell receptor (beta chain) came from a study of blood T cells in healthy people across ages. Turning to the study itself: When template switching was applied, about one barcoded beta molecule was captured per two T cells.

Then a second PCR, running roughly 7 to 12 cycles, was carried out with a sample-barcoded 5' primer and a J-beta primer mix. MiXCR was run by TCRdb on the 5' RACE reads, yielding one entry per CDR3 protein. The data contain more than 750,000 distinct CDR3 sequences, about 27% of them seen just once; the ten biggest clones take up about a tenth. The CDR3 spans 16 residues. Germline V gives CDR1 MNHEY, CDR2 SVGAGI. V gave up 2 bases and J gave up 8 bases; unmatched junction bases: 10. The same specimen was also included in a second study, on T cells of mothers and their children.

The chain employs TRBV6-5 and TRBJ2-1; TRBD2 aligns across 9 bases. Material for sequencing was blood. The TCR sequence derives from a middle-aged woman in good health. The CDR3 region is CASSYSKGSGGHEQFF. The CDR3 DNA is TGTGCCAGCAGTTACAGCAAGGGTAGCGGGGGCCATGAGCAGTTCTTC.